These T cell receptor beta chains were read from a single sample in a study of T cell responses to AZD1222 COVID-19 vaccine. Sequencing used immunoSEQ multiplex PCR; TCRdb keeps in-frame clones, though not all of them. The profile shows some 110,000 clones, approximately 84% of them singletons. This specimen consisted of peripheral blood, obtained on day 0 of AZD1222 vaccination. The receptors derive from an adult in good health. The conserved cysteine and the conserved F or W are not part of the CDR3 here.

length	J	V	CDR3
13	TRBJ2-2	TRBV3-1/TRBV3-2	ASSQDPVRTGELF
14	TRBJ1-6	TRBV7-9	ASSLKDGPYNSPLH
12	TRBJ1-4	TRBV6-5	ASSSGTPNEKLF
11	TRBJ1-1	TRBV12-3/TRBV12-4	ASSSQDGTEAF
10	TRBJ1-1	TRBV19	ASFWGGTEAF
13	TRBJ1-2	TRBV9	ASSVGAEGARGYT
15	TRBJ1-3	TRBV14	ASSQDPPGHSGNTIY
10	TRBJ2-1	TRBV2	ASGWLENEQF
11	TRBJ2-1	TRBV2	ASSRDYNNEQF
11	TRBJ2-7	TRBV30	AWSRDSSYEQY
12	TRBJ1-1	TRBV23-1	ASSQQGRNTEAF
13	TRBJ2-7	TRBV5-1	ASSLAVAGVGEQY
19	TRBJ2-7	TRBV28	ASSFVRFGGKGTSGSYEQY
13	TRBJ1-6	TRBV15	ATSRAATIASPLH
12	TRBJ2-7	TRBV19	ASSLQGSAYEQY
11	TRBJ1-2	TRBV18	ASSPPGGHGYT
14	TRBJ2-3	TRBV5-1	ASSSSVSASTDTQY
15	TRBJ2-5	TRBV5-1	ASSLGFGGRNQETQY
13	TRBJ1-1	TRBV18	ASSATLPRGTEAF
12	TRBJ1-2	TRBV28	ASSSPPTGYGYT
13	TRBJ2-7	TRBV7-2	ASSLAGQGHYEQY
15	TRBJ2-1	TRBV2	ASTRGGGASSYNEQF
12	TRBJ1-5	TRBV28	ASSWDRGQQPQH
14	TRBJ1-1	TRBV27	ASSAGWFGTNTEAF
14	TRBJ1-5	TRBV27	ASSFRGGTGHQPQH
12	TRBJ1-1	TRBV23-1	ASSLPGLRAEAF
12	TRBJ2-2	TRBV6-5	ASSRNRNTGELF
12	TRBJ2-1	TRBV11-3	ASSFRGDYNEQF
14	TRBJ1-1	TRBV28	ASSGAGTGEGTEAF
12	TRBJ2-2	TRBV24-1	ALGGTTNTGELF
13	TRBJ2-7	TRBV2	ASSLGAGGSYEQY
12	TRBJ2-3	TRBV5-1	ASSLTGNTDTQY
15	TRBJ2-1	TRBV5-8	ASRLPIAVISYNEQF